This paragraph covers one T cell receptor beta chain sequence. Antigen unknown. This specimen comes from a study of OX40 agonist ivuxolimab in advanced cancers. Study as a whole: Subjects had a mean age of roughly 60 years, with a range of roughly 20 to 79; around 80% were male. Regarding the study as a whole: CD8+ T cells showed, on average, more clonal expansion than CD4+ cells.

Sequencing used immunoSEQ multiplex PCR; TCRdb keeps in-frame clones, though not all of them. The repertoire includes 15,000 to 25,000 clones, nearly 70% of them detected once, and roughly 13% sits in the top ten. Collection of blood occurred at baseline, at cycle 4 day 1, and at cycle 7 day 1. The CDR3 extends over 14 amino acids. V was clipped by 5 bases and J by 5 bases, with 15 bases between them. CDR1 and CDR2 (germline): SGHTA, FQGTGA. The chain carries TRBV7-3 and TRBJ1-1; D perhaps matches TRBD1 (6 bases). The TCR originated in an adult with an advanced solid tumor such as melanoma, head and neck, liver or kidney cancer. Specimen: CD4+ or CD8+ T cells sorted from blood, collected in a trial of the OX40 agonist ivuxolimab. The CDR3 region is CASSMTRGGTEAFF. The CDR3 region has the DNA TGTGCCAGCAGCATGACCAGGGGAGGAACTGAAGCTTTCTTT. The variable domain in full, with the rest retrieved from reference TRBV7-3 and TRBJ1-1, is GAGVSQTPSNKVTEKGKYVELRCDPISGHTALYWYRQSLGQGPEFLIYFQGTGAADDSGLPNDRFFAVRPEGSVSTLKIQRTERGDSAVYLCASSMTRGGTEAFFGQGTRLTVV.